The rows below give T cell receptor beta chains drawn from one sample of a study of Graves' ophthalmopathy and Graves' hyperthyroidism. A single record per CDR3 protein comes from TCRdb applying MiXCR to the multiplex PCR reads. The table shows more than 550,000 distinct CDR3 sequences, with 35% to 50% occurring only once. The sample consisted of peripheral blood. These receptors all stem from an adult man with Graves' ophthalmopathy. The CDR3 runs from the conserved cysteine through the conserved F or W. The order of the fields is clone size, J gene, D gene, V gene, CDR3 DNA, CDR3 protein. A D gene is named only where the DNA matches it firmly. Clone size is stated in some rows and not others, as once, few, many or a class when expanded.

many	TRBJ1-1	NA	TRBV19	TGTGCCACCAGACCCCCGGGAGTAGTTGATGAAGCTTTCTTT	CATRPPGVVDEAFF
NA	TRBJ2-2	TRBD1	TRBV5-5	TGTGCCAGCAGCTTGGGGGGACAGGGGGCTTTATGGAACACCGGGGAGCTGTTTTTT	CASSLGGQGALWNTGELFF
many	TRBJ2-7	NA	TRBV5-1	TGCGCCAGCAGCGAAAGGACACCTCAACCCTACGAGCAGTACTTC	CASSERTPQPYEQYF
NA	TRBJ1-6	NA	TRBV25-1	TGTGCCAGCACGGCCGGGGAGGCGTGGAATTCACCCCTCCACTTT	CASTAGEAWNSPLHF
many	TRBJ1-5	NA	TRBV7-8	TGTGCCAGCAGCTTAGCGGATACAGGTGAATGGCATTTT	CASSLADTGEWHF
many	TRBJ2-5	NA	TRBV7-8	TGTGCCAGCAGCACTATAGTCCAAGAGACCCAGTACTTC	CASSTIVQETQYF
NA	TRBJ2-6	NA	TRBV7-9	TGTGCCAGCAGCGGGGTACACTCTGGGGCCAACGTCCTGACTTTC	CASSGVHSGANVLTF
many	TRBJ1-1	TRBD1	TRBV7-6	TGTGCCAGCAGCCCCAGATTCGACAGGGGGTTATCTCGGTGGGTGAACACTGAAGCTTTCTTT	CASSPRFDRGLSRWVNTEAFF
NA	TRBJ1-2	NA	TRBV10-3	TGTGCCAGCAGTTCTCCAGGGGCCTACTATGGCTACACCTTC	CASSSPGAYYGYTF
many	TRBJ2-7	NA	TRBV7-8	TGTGCCAGCAGCTTCAGCGAGGACGAGCAGTACTTC	CASSFSEDEQYF
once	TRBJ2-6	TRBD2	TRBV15	TGTGCCACCAGCAGAGATAGCGGGAGTGGGGCCAACGTCCTGACTTTC	CATSRDSGSGANVLTF
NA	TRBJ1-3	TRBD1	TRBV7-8	TGTGCCAGCAGGAATGGGGACAGATTCTCTGGAAACACCATATATTTT	CASRNGDRFSGNTIYF
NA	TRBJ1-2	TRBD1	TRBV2	TGTGCCAGCAGTGAACAGGGGGCGGCAGATAACTATGGCTACACCTTC	CASSEQGAADNYGYTF
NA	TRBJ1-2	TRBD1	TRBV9	TGTGCCAGCAGCGGATCCGGGACAGGGGGTGGCTACACCTTC	CASSGSGTGGGYTF
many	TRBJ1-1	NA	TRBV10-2	TGCGCCAGCAGTGTCGGGCAGGCTGGGAACACTGAAGCTTTCTTT	CASSVGQAGNTEAFF